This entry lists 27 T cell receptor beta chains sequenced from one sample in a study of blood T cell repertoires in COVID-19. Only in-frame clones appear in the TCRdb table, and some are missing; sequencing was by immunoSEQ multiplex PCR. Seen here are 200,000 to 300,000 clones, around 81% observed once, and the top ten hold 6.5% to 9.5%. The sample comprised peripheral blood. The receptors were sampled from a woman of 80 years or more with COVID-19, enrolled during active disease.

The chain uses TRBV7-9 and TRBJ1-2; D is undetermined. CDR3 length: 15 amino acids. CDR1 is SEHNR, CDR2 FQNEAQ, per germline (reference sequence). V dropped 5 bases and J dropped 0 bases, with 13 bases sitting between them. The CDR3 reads CASSPQTPANYGYTF. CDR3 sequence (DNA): TGTGCCAGCAGCCCCCAAACGCCAGCTAACTATGGCTACACCTTC.

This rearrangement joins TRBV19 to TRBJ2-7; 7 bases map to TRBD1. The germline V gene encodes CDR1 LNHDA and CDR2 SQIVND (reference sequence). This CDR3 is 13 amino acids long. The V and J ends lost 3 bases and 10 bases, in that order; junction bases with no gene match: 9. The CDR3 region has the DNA TGTGCCAGTAGTATCTTAATAGGGGGCGTCCAGTACTTC. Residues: CASSILIGGVQYF.

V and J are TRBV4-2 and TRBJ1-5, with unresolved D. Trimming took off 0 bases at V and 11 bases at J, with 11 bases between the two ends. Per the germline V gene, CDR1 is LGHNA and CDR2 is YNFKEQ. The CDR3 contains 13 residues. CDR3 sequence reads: CASSQDLGRAQHF. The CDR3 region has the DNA TGTGCCAGCAGCCAAGATTTAGGGCGGGCCCAGCATTTT.

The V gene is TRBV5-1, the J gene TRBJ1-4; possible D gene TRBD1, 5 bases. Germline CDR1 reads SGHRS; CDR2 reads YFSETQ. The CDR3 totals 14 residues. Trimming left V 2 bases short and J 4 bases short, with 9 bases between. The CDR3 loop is CASSFSGGNEKLFF. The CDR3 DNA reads TGCGCCAGCAGCTTTAGCGGGGGTAATGAAAAACTGTTTTTT. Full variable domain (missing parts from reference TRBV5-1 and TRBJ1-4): KAGVTQTPRYLIKTRGQQVTLSCSPISGHRSVSWYQQTPGQGLQFLFEYFSETQRNKGNFPGRFSGRQFSNSRSEMNVSTLELGDSALYLCASSFSGGNEKLFFGSGTQLSVL.

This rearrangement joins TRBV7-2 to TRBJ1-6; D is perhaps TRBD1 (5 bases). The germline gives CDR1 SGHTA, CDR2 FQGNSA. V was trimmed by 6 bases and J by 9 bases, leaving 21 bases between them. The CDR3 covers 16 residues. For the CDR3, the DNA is TGTGCCAGCAGGGTAGGGAGGGGCAGGGTTTCTTCACCCCTCCACTTT. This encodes CASRVGRGRVSSPLHF.

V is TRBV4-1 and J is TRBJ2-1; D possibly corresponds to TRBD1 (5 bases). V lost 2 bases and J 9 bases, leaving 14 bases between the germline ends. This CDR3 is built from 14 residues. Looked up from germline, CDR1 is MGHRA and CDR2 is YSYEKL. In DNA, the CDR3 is TGCGCCAGCAGCCAAAAAGGGGCACAGGCTGAGCAGTTCTTC. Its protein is CASSQKGAQAEQFF.

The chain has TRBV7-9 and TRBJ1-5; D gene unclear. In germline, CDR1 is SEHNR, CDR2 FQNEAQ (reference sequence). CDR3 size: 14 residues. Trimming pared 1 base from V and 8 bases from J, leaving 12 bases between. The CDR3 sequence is CASSLEAFGEPQHF. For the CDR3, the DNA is TGTGCCAGCAGCTTAGAGGCCTTCGGAGAGCCCCAGCATTTT. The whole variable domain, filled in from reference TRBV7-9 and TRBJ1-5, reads DTGVSQNPRHKITKRGQNVTFRCDPISEHNRLYWYRQTLGQGPEFLTYFQNEAQLEKSRLLSDRFSAERPKGSFSTLEIQRTEQGDSAMYLCASSLEAFGEPQHFGDGTRLSIL.

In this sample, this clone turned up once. CDR3 coding DNA: TGTGCCAATATGGGTTTAGCTCCCGGGGCCAACGTCCTGACTTTC. Translated: CANMGLAPGANVLTF. The chain joins TRBV6-5 to TRBJ2-6, with D unresolved. With 10 bases removed from V and 4 bases from J, the gap between germline ends came to 17 bases. CDR1 and CDR2 from the germline V gene are MNHEY and SVGAGI. The CDR3 runs to 15 residues.

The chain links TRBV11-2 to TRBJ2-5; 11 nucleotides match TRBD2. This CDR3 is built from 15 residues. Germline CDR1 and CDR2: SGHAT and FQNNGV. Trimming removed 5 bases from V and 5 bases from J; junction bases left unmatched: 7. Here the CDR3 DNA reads TGTGCCAGCAGCGCGACTAGCGGGGACTGGGAGACCCAGTACTTC. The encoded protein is CASSATSGDWETQYF.

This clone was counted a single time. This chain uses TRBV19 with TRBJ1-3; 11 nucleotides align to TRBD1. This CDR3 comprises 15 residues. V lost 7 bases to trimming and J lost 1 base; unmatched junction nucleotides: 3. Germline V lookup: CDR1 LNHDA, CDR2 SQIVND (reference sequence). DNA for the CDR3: TGTGCCAGTAAGGACAGGGGGCGTTCTGGAAACACCATATATTTT. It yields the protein CASKDRGRSGNTIYF.

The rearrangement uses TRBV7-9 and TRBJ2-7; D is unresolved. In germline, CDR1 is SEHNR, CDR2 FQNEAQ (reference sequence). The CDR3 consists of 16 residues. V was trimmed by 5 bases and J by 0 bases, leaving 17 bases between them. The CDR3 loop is CASSPRLSPSSYEQYF. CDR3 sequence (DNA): TGTGCCAGCAGCCCTCGACTTTCCCCGAGCTCCTACGAGCAGTACTTC.

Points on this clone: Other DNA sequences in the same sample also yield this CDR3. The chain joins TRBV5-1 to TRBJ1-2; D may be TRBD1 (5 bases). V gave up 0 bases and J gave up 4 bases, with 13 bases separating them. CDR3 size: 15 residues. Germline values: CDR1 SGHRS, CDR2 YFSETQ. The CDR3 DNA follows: TGCGCCAGCAGCTTGGCCGGGGGTGGGAGCTATGGCTACACCTTC. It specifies CASSLAGGGSYGYTF.

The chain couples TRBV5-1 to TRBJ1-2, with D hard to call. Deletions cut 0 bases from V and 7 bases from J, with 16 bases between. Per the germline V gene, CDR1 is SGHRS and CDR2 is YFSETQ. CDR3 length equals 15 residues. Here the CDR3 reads CASSLAPTAQPGYTF. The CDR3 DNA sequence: TGCGCCAGCAGCTTGGCCCCGACTGCACAACCTGGCTACACCTTC.

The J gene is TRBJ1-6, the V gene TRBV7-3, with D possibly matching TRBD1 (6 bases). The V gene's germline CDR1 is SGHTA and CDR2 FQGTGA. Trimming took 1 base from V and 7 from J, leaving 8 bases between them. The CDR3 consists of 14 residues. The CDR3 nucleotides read TGTGCCAGCAGCTTAAAAAGGGGGAATTCACCCCTCCACTTT. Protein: CASSLKRGNSPLHF.

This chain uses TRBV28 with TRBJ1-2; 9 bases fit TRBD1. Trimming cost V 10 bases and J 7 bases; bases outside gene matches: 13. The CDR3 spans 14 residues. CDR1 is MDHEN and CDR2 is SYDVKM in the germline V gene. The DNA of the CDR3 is TGTGCCACCCAACTCCTACAGGGGGCAGGTGGCTACACCTTC. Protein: CATQLLQGAGGYTF.

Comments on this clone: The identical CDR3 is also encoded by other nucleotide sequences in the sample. CDR3 loop: CASSQDRDSYNEQFF. Written as DNA, the CDR3 is TGTGCCAGCAGCCAAGATCGGGACTCCTACAATGAGCAGTTCTTC. The V and J genes are TRBV3-1 (or the pseudogene TRBV3-2) and TRBJ2-1; maybe TRBD2 (5 bases). CDR1 LGHDT and CDR2 YNNKEL come from the germline V gene (reference sequence). V lost 0 bases, J lost 0 bases, and 6 bases lay in between. This CDR3 comprises 15 residues.

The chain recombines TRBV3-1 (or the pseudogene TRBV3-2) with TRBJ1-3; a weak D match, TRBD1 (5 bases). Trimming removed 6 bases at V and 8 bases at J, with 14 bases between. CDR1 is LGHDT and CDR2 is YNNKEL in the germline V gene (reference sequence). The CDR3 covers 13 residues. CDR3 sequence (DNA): TGTGCCAGCAGTCCAGGGATGTGGGACACCATATATTTT. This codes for CASSPGMWDTIYF.

Written as DNA, the CDR3 is TGTGCCAGCAGTTTAACAGGGCCACCTCCCGTCGCTTTCTTT. Its translation: CASSLTGPPPVAFF. The chain has TRBV28 and TRBJ1-1, with D maybe TRBD1 (6 bases). Germline CDR1 reads MDHEN; CDR2 reads SYDVKM. This CDR3 comprises 14 residues. Trimming cost V 2 bases and J 11 bases, with 18 bases left between them.

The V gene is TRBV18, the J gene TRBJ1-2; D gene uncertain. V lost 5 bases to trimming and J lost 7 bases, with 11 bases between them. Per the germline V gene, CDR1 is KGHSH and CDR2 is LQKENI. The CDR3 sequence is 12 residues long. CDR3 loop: CASSRASGGYTF. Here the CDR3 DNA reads TGTGCCAGCTCAAGAGCTTCGGGTGGCTACACCTTC.

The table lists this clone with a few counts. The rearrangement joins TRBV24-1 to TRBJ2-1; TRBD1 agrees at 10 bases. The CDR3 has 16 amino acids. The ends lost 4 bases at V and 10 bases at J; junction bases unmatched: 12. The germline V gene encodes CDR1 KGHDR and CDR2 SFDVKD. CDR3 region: CATSDSGQGRSREQFF. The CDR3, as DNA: TGTGCCACCAGTGACTCGGGACAGGGGAGGTCTCGGGAGCAGTTCTTC.

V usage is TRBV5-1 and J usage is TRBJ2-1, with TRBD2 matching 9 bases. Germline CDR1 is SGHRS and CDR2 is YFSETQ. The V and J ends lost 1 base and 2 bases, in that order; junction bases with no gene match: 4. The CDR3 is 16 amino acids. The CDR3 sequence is CASSLSGGGAYNEQFF. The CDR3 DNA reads TGCGCCAGCAGCTTGAGTGGCGGGGGGGCCTACAATGAGCAGTTCTTC. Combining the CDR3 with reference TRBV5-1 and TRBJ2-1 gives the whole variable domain KAGVTQTPRYLIKTRGQQVTLSCSPISGHRSVSWYQQTPGQGLQFLFEYFSETQRNKGNFPGRFSGRQFSNSRSEMNVSTLELGDSALYLCASSLSGGGAYNEQFFGPGTRLTVL.

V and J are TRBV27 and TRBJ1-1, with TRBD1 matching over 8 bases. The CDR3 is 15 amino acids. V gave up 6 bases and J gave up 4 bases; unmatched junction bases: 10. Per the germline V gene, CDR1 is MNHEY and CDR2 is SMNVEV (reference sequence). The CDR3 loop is CASRPDRGLGTEAFF. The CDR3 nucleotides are TGTGCCAGCAGACCCGACAGGGGTTTAGGCACTGAAGCTTTCTTT.

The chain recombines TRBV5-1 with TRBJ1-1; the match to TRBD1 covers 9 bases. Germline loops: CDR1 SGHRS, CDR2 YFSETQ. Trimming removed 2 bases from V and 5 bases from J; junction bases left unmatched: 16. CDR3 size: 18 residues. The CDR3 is CASSLTAGTGNMRTEAFF. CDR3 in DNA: TGCGCCAGCAGCTTAACGGCCGGGACAGGGAATATGAGGACTGAAGCTTTCTTT. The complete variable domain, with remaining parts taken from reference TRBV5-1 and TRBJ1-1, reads KAGVTQTPRYLIKTRGQQVTLSCSPISGHRSVSWYQQTPGQGLQFLFEYFSETQRNKGNFPGRFSGRQFSNSRSEMNVSTLELGDSALYLCASSLTAGTGNMRTEAFFGQGTRLTVV.

The CDR3 coding sequence is TGTGCCAGCAGTGGGACAGGGCTTACAAATGGCTACACCTTC. Its protein is CASSGTGLTNGYTF. J is TRBJ1-2 and V is TRBV2, with TRBD1 matching over 8 bases. V gave up 4 bases and J gave up 6 bases; unmatched junction bases: 7. Germline CDR1 is SNHLY and CDR2 is FYNNEI. CDR3 length: 14 residues.

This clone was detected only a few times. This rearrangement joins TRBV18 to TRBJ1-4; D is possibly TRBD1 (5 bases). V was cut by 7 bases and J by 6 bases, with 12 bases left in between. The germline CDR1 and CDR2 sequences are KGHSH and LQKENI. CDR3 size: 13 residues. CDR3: CASCQGLDEKLFF. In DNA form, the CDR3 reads TGTGCCAGCTGTCAGGGTCTGGATGAAAAACTGTTTTTT.

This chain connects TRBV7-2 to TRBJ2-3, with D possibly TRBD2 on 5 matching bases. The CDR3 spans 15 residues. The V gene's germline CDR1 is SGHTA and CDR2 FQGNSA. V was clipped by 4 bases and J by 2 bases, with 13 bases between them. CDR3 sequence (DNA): TGTGCCAGCAGCTCGAGCGGACTCGACACAGATACGCAGTATTTT. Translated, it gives CASSSSGLDTDTQYF.

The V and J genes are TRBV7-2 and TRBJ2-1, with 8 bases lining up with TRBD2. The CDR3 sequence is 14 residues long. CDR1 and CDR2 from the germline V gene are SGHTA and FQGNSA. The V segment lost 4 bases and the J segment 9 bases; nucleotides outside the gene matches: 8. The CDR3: CASSSRSGVIEQFF. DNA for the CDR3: TGTGCCAGCAGCTCTCGTAGCGGGGTCATTGAGCAGTTCTTC.